The 24 T cell receptor beta chains below come from one sample, sequenced in a study of long-term antiretroviral therapy in people with HIV. Running of the v3.0 immunoSEQ assay took place at survey level. Sequencing used immunoSEQ multiplex PCR; TCRdb keeps in-frame clones, though not all of them. The data hold about 25,000 clones, with just under 85% observed a single time. The input for sequencing was unsorted PBMCs, taken 0.7 years before starting antiretroviral therapy. Receptors originate from a man aged 25-45 years with HIV.

CDR3 nucleotides: TGTGCCAGTAGTATTGTGGGCCTCACCTACAATGAGCAGTTCTTC. Translation: CASSIVGLTYNEQFF. V and J are TRBV19 and TRBJ2-1; D gene unclear. The length of the CDR3 is 15 residues. CDR1 and CDR2 from the germline V gene are LNHDA and SQIVND (reference sequence). The V end lost 3 bases, the J end lost 2 bases, and 11 bases lay between the germline ends.

V and J are TRBV19 and TRBJ2-1, with D uncertain. From germline, CDR1 is LNHDA and CDR2 SQIVND (reference sequence). The CDR3 totals 13 residues. Trimming cost V 4 bases and J 7 bases, with 11 bases left between them. The CDR3 bases are TGTGCCAGTAGTAGGGTACCATTAAATGAGCAGTTCTTC. Its protein product is CASSRVPLNEQFF.

The chain has TRBV2 and TRBJ1-5, with a weak D call TRBD1 (6 bases). This CDR3 has 18 residues. V was cut by 4 bases and J by 1 base, with 20 bases left in between. Germline loops: CDR1 SNHLY, CDR2 FYNNEI. CDR3 protein: CASSVDRLAGWSNQPQHF. The CDR3 DNA follows: TGTGCCAGCAGTGTTGACAGGCTCGCCGGGTGGAGCAATCAGCCCCAGCATTTT.

The chain combines TRBV27 with TRBJ2-2, with D perhaps assigned TRBD1 or TRBD2 (5 bases each). CDR3 size: 14 residues. Trimming stripped 2 bases from V and 6 bases from J, with 10 bases between. CDR1 and CDR2 (germline): MNHEY, SMNVEV (reference sequence). The CDR3: CASSLEGRAGELFF. The CDR3 DNA sequence: TGTGCCAGCAGTTTAGAGGGGCGAGCCGGGGAGCTGTTTTTT.

The chain combines TRBV9 with TRBJ2-2; unclear D gene. The germline gives CDR1 SGDLS, CDR2 YYNGEE. The CDR3 is made up of 13 amino acids. V shed 7 bases and J shed 5 bases, with 12 bases lying between them. The CDR3 DNA sequence: TGTGCCAGCGAGAACGGGCGTACCGGGGAGCTGTTTTTT. This translates into CASENGRTGELFF. The variable domain in full, completed from reference TRBV9 and TRBJ2-2, reads DSGVTQTPKHLITATGQRVTLRCSPRSGDLSVYWYQQSLDQGLQFLIQYYNGEERAKGNILERFSAQQFPDLHSELNLSSLELGDSALYFCASENGRTGELFFGEGSRLTVL.

This clone occurred once. The gene calls are TRBV5-8 and TRBJ2-1, with TRBD2 matching 9 bases. J gave up 7 bases and V 4 bases, and 6 bases lay outside the gene matches. CDR1 SGHTS and CDR2 YDEGEE come from the germline V gene. This CDR3 is 14 amino acids long. The CDR3 DNA follows: TGTGCCAGCAGCCTGCTAGCGGGGAGGAATGAGCAGTTCTTC. As protein: CASSLLAGRNEQFF. The full variable domain, completed using reference TRBV5-8 and TRBJ2-1, is EAGVTQSPTHLIKTRGQQATLRCSPISGHTSVYWYQQALGLGLQFLLWYDEGEERNRGNFPPRFSGRQFPNYSSELNVNALELEDSALYLCASSLLAGRNEQFFGPGTRLTVL.

This clone was seen just once. The rearrangement links TRBV28 to TRBJ1-2, with 7 positions matching TRBD1. CDR1 MDHEN and CDR2 SYDVKM come from the germline V gene. After removal of 3 bases from V and 0 bases from J, the junction contained 7 bases not matched to a gene. This CDR3 comprises 16 residues. In nucleotides, the CDR3 is TGTGCCAGCAGTTTGCGACAGGGCAGAGCTAACTATGGCTACACCTTC. Protein sequence: CASSLRQGRANYGYTF.

This clone came up a few times. V and J are TRBV15 and TRBJ1-5; D might be TRBD1 (5 bases). This CDR3 contains 15 residues. The germline CDR1 and CDR2 sequences are LNHNV and YYDKDF (reference sequence). Trimming shortened V by 0 bases and J by 3 bases, and 9 bases separated the two germline ends. The CDR3 loop is CATSREGRFNQPQHF. The CDR3, as DNA: TGTGCCACCAGCAGAGAGGGGCGGTTCAATCAGCCCCAGCATTTT.

This clone was observed once. The V call is TRBV5-1, the J call TRBJ2-2, with D unclear. V dropped 0 bases and J dropped 2 bases, with 8 bases sitting between them. The CDR3 contains 15 residues. CDR1 SGHRS and CDR2 YFSETQ come from the germline V gene. The CDR3, as DNA: TGCGCCAGCAGCTTGGGGCTTACCAACACCGGGGAGCTGTTTTTT. Encoded protein: CASSLGLTNTGELFF.

The chain recombines TRBV5-6 with TRBJ2-6; no firm D call. With 4 bases removed from V and 0 bases from J, the gap between germline ends came to 8 bases. CDR1 is SGHDT and CDR2 is YYEEEE in the germline V gene. The length of the CDR3 is 15 residues. DNA of the CDR3: TGTGCCAGCAGCCCGCCGGGCTCTGGGGCCAACGTCCTGACTTTC. Its protein product is CASSPPGSGANVLTF.

The chain links TRBV9 to TRBJ2-3, with no clear D. Germline loops: CDR1 SGDLS, CDR2 YYNGEE. The CDR3 runs to 17 residues. V was clipped by 4 bases and J by 0 bases, with 18 bases between them. The CDR3 region has the DNA TGTGCCAGCAGCCCCCGCCCCGGAGCCCTAAGCACAGATACGCAGTATTTT. Its translation: CASSPRPGALSTDTQYF. Variable domain in full (rest from reference TRBV9 and TRBJ2-3): DSGVTQTPKHLITATGQRVTLRCSPRSGDLSVYWYQQSLDQGLQFLIQYYNGEERAKGNILERFSAQQFPDLHSELNLSSLELGDSALYFCASSPRPGALSTDTQYFGPGTRLTVL.

This clone was seen once. The chain joins TRBV6-1 to TRBJ2-3; D might be TRBD1 (6 bases). This CDR3 has 14 amino acids. Trimming removed 8 bases at V and 2 bases at J, with 14 bases between. Germline V gives CDR1 MNHNS, CDR2 SASEGT. The CDR3 DNA reads TGTGCCAGCGATTTCACAGGGCCCACAGATACGCAGTATTTT. Residues: CASDFTGPTDTQYF.

V is TRBV7-3 and J is TRBJ2-3; D might be TRBD1 or TRBD2, each matching 5 bases. Deletions cut 1 base from V and 1 base from J, with 12 bases between. Per the germline V gene, CDR1 is SGHTA and CDR2 is FQGTGA. CDR3 length: 16 amino acids. CDR3 sequence: CASSLIGALGTDTQYF. The CDR3 DNA reads TGTGCCAGCAGCTTAATCGGGGCTTTGGGCACAGATACGCAGTATTTT.

V usage is TRBV20-1 and J usage is TRBJ2-3; D gene unclear. The CDR3 totals 11 residues. The V gene's germline CDR1 is DFQATT and CDR2 SNEGSKA (reference sequence). V lost 3 bases and J lost 3, with 4 bases in between. CDR3 in DNA: TGCAGTGCTAGTTGGACAGATACGCAGTATTTT. It is translated as CSASWTDTQYF.

The chain joins TRBV6-5 to TRBJ1-2; 9 bases line up with TRBD1. After removal of 7 bases from V and 5 bases from J, the junction contained 5 bases not matched to a gene. Germline V lookup: CDR1 MNHEY, CDR2 SVGAGI. CDR3 length: 13 residues. CDR3 amino acids: CASKGQGRYGYTF. As DNA, the CDR3 is TGTGCCAGCAAGGGACAGGGTCGTTATGGCTACACCTTC.

The V and J genes are TRBV6-6 and TRBJ1-5; D might be TRBD1 (6 bases). CDR1 is MNHNY and CDR2 is SVGAGI in the germline V gene (reference sequence). V lost 4 bases, J lost 2 bases, and 15 bases lay in between. This CDR3 contains 16 residues. CDR3 nucleotide sequence: TGTGCCAGCAGTTCTAACAGGGCCTATGGCAATCAGCCCCAGCATTTT. Its protein product is CASSSNRAYGNQPQHF.

A single count supports this clone. The chain uses TRBV6-5 and TRBJ1-1, with 9 bases identical to TRBD1. With 4 bases clipped from V and 4 bases from J, the junction kept 4 bases outside the gene matches. The CDR3 is 14 amino acids. Germline loops: CDR1 MNHEY, CDR2 SVGAGI. The CDR3: CASSFGQGSTEAFF. The CDR3 DNA is TGTGCCAGCAGTTTTGGACAGGGGAGCACTGAAGCTTTCTTT.

V and J are TRBV7-2 and TRBJ2-7; D possibly corresponds to TRBD2 (6 bases). This CDR3 has 15 amino acids. The germline V gene has CDR1 SGHTA and CDR2 FQGNSA. V was clipped by 1 base and J by 6 bases, with 16 bases between them. CDR3 bases: TGTGCCAGCAGCTTAGGGTTAGCAAGGAGGGGCGAGCAGTACTTC. Translating gives CASSLGLARRGEQYF.

This chain uses TRBV6-4 with TRBJ1-3; possible D gene TRBD1, 6 bases. Germline loops: CDR1 MRHNA, CDR2 SNTAGT. V lost 2 bases and J lost 4, with 15 bases in between. The CDR3 contains 16 residues. The CDR3 DNA sequence: TGTGCCAGCAGTGACGGAAACAGGGTGAAAGGAAACACCATATATTTT. Protein product: CASSDGNRVKGNTIYF.

CDR3 sequence (DNA): TGTGCCAGTAGCTTCTCCGGGACAACTAACTATGGCTACACCTTC. It specifies CASSFSGTTNYGYTF. This chain connects TRBV19 to TRBJ1-2; possibly TRBD1 for D (6 bases). The V end lost 6 bases, the J end lost 0 bases, and 14 bases lay between the germline ends. In germline, CDR1 is LNHDA, CDR2 SQIVND (reference sequence). This CDR3 has 15 amino acids. Drawing the rest from reference TRBV19 and TRBJ1-2, the complete variable domain is DGGITQSPKYLFRKEGQNVTLSCEQNLNHDAMYWYRQDPGQGLRLIYYSQIVNDFQKGDIAEGYSVSREKKESFPLTVTSAQKNPTAFYLCASSFSGTTNYGYTFGSGTRLTVV.

The V call is TRBV6-4, the J call TRBJ2-3; 8 bases align to TRBD2. CDR1 and CDR2 (germline): MRHNA, SNTAGT. Trimming cost V 2 bases and J 10 bases; bases outside gene matches: 5. The CDR3 totals 13 residues. The CDR3 bases are TGTGCCAGCAGTGACGGGGCTAGCGGGCCGCAGTATTTT. It yields the protein CASSDGASGPQYF.

Comments on this clone: One end of the junction fails to match germline, which may point to a read error. The chain has TRBV19 and TRBJ2-6; D unclear. The CDR3 spans 15 residues. The germline V gene encodes CDR1 LNHDA and CDR2 SQIVND (reference sequence). This CDR3 is CASSLETGGANVLTF. CDR3 sequence (DNA): TGTGCCAGTAGTCTAGAAACCGGGGGGGCCAACGTCCTGACTTTC.

V and J are TRBV19 and TRBJ1-6; D unclear. The germline V and J ends were trimmed by 10 bases and 4 bases, with 11 bases remaining between them. Looked up from germline, CDR1 is LNHDA and CDR2 is SQIVND (reference sequence). This CDR3 spans 13 amino acids. The chain's CDR3 is CATAYSYNSPLHF. Written as DNA, the CDR3 is TGTGCCACAGCTTACAGTTATAATTCACCCCTCCACTTT.

The chain combines TRBV4-1 with TRBJ2-1; no clear D gene. The V gene's germline CDR1 is MGHRA and CDR2 YSYEKL. This CDR3 contains 12 residues. V lost 8 bases and J 8 bases, leaving 13 bases between the germline ends. The CDR3 DNA reads as TGCGCCAGCGGGCCCGCGAGCGATGAGCAGTTCTTC. Translated, it gives CASGPASDEQFF.